The 4 T cell receptor beta chains listed next were all sequenced from one sample in a study of CD8+ T cells in alopecia areata (dated by TCRdb to between 2018 and 2020). Libraries were prepared through the immunoSEQ multiplex PCR assay. RNA was extracted from all samples and reverse transcribed into cDNA as template for TCR sequencing. TCRdb retrieved this table from immuneACCESS and kept in-frame rearrangements only. Not all clones are present; in checked studies, unresolved V genes account for under half, and no reason is known for the remainder. This sample comprises under 150,000 clones, more than 40% of them detected only once. The ten largest clones represent about 0.5% of the sample. The time point label of this sample denotes: 4 weeks on oral tofacitinib. The treatment or condition label here, explained by the study, means: oral pan-JAK inhibitor, 5-10 mg twice daily. The starting material was CD4+ T cells sorted from blood, obtained at week 4, from a patient treated with tofacitinib. Every receptor here comes from a human donor with alopecia areata.

This clone was found a few times. The chain combines TRBV29-1 with TRBJ1-1; possibly TRBD1 for D (6 bases). V gave up 7 bases and J gave up 3 bases, with 12 bases separating them. CDR1 is SQVTM, CDR2 ANQGSEA, per germline. This CDR3 spans 12 amino acids. The CDR3 is CSARGADTEAFF. As DNA, the CDR3 is TGCAGCGCCCGGGGGGCTGACACTGAAGCTTTCTTT.

The chain is built from TRBV29-1 and TRBJ2-7; the D gene could be TRBD1 or TRBD2 (5 bases each). The CDR3 is 12 amino acids. Trimming stripped 6 bases from V and 2 bases from J, with 11 bases between. Germline loops: CDR1 SQVTM, CDR2 ANQGSEA. The CDR3 reads CSVGTTAYEQYF. CDR3 DNA: TGCAGCGTGGGGACGACCGCCTACGAGCAGTACTTC.

This clone came up a few times. The genes are TRBV30 and TRBJ2-3; TRBD2 aligns across 11 bases. Trimming removed 2 bases from V and 7 bases from J; junction bases left unmatched: 14. CDR1 is GTSNPN and CDR2 is SVGIG in the germline V gene (reference sequence). The CDR3 contains 17 residues. The DNA of the CDR3 is TGTGCCTGGAGTCCCCCTCTGCTAGCGGGGGGACTGTATACGCAGTATTTT. Translated, it gives CAWSPPLLAGGLYTQYF.

The gene calls are TRBV2 and TRBJ2-7, with 7 bases lining up with TRBD2. From germline, CDR1 is SNHLY and CDR2 FYNNEI. This CDR3 is 16 amino acids long. J was trimmed by 2 bases and V by 9 bases; bases with no gene match: 16. CDR3 protein: CASVPGGGRGTYEQYF. CDR3 bases: TGTGCCAGTGTCCCTGGCGGGGGTCGAGGGACCTACGAGCAGTACTTC.